The 18 T cell receptor beta chains presented below share a single source sample, sequenced in a study of T cells in Graves' hyperthyroidism and ophthalmopathy. Amplified TCR beta CDR3 regions derived from RNA transcripts. TCR CDR3 underwent first-round RT-PCR with the HTBI primer set. From the multiplex PCR reads, TCRdb called clonotypes with MiXCR, one entry per CDR3 protein. The sample lists 450,000 to 550,000 distinct CDR3 sequences; roughly a quarter were seen once. The sequenced material came from blood. These receptors all stem from a woman in her twenties or thirties with Graves' ophthalmopathy.

J is TRBJ1-2 and V is TRBV11-2; weak D call: TRBD1 (5 bases). The CDR3 totals 14 residues. CDR1 SGHAT and CDR2 FQNNGV come from the germline V gene. V lost 4 bases and J lost 4, with 13 bases in between. CDR3 amino acids: CASSSRGKSYGYTF. The CDR3 DNA sequence: TGTGCCAGCAGCTCGCGGGGGAAAAGCTATGGCTACACCTTC. The full variable domain, rest sourced from reference TRBV11-2 and TRBJ1-2, is EAGVAQSPRYKIIEKRQSVAFWCNPISGHATLYWYQQILGQGPKLLIQFQNNGVVDDSQLPKDRFSAERLKGVDSTLKIQPAKLEDSAVYLCASSSRGKSYGYTFGSGTRLTVV.

This rearrangement joins TRBV12-3 or TRBV12-4 to TRBJ1-2; D uncertain. The V end lost 3 bases, the J end lost 7 bases, and 9 bases lay between the germline ends. The CDR3 spans 12 residues. The CDR3 here is CASSFARGGYTF. The CDR3 nucleotides are TGTGCCAGCAGTTTCGCACGGGGTGGCTACACCTTC.

This clonotype came up a few times. V usage is TRBV6-1 and J usage is TRBJ1-1; TRBD1 might be the D (5 bases). In germline, CDR1 is MNHNS, CDR2 SASEGT. This CDR3 comprises 14 residues. V lost 6 bases to trimming and J lost 3 bases, with 14 bases between them. The CDR3 protein is CASRIGVEDTEAFF. The CDR3 coding sequence is TGTGCCAGCAGGATAGGGGTTGAGGACACTGAAGCTTTCTTT.

The genes are TRBV28 and TRBJ2-7; D may match TRBD1 or TRBD2 (5 bases each). Germline loops: CDR1 MDHEN, CDR2 SYDVKM. The CDR3 has 14 residues. Between the trimmed V and J ends, which lost 3 bases and 1 base, there was a span of 10 bases. CDR3 sequence (DNA): TGTGCCAGCAGTTTGCCAGGGAGTTCCTACGAGCAGTACTTC. Translation gives CASSLPGSSYEQYF.

The sample holds many counts of this clonotype. The V gene is TRBV7-3, the J gene TRBJ1-6, with D tentatively TRBD1 (5 bases). V gave up 6 bases and J gave up 9 bases, with 15 bases separating them. The CDR3 has 14 residues. The germline CDR1 and CDR2 sequences are SGHTA and FQGTGA. Written as DNA, the CDR3 is TGTGCCAGCAGGATGCTTGATGGGACTTCACCCCTCCACTTT. This codes for CASRMLDGTSPLHF.

This clonotype was found many times. The chain links TRBV6-2 or TRBV6-3 to TRBJ1-1; D uncertain. V lost 8 bases, J lost 1 base, and 5 bases lay in between. This CDR3 is built from 11 residues. Germline CDR1 MNHEY, CDR2 SVGEGT. The CDR3 sequence is CASLGNTEAFF. CDR3 sequence (DNA): TGTGCCAGCTTGGGGAACACTGAAGCTTTCTTT.

There are many counts of this clonotype. The V and J genes are TRBV15 and TRBJ1-3; possible D gene TRBD1, 5 bases. The CDR3 runs 18 residues. V gave up 3 bases and J gave up 1 base, with 19 bases separating them. The germline V gene encodes CDR1 LNHNV and CDR2 YYDKDF (reference sequence). CDR3: CATSSRTGTFFSGNTIYF. As DNA, the CDR3 is TGTGCCACCAGCAGCCGAACCGGGACGTTTTTTTCTGGAAACACCATATATTTT.

This clonotype was detected many times. The chain combines TRBV5-1 with TRBJ1-2, with TRBD1 identical over 7 bases. The CDR3 runs 16 residues. V lost 0 bases, J lost 2 bases, and 7 bases stayed unmatched. CDR1 and CDR2 from the germline V gene are SGHRS and YFSETQ. Here the CDR3 reads CASSLEGTEINYGYTF. The CDR3 coding sequence is TGCGCCAGCAGCTTGGAAGGGACAGAGATAAACTATGGCTACACCTTC.

This clonotype appeared many times. This chain connects TRBV20-1 to TRBJ2-2; TRBD2 matches 7 bases. The germline V gene encodes CDR1 DFQATT and CDR2 SNEGSKA (reference sequence). Trimming removed 0 bases from V and 5 bases from J; junction bases left unmatched: 6. This CDR3 comprises 15 residues. The CDR3 region is CSARDLRRETGELFF. The CDR3, as DNA: TGCAGTGCTAGAGATCTCCGGCGGGAGACCGGGGAGCTGTTTTTT.

V gene TRBV6-5 combines with J gene TRBJ2-5, with a weak D call TRBD2 (5 bases). Deletions cut 2 bases from V and 5 bases from J, with 9 bases between. From germline, CDR1 is MNHEY and CDR2 SVGAGI. The CDR3 has 13 amino acids. The CDR3, as DNA: TGTGCCAGCAGTTACGCGGGTGGGGAGACCCAGTACTTC. This gives the protein CASSYAGGETQYF.

This clonotype appeared many times. The genes are TRBV6-2 or TRBV6-3 and TRBJ1-1; D perhaps matches TRBD1 (6 bases). V was clipped by 4 bases and J by 1 base, with 10 bases between them. The CDR3 has 14 amino acids. From germline, CDR1 is MNHEY and CDR2 SVGEGT. CDR3 residues: CASSFPGQNTEAFF. For the CDR3, the DNA is TGTGCCAGCAGTTTCCCGGGACAGAACACTGAAGCTTTCTTT.

V gene TRBV11-2 combines with J gene TRBJ1-1; D is ambiguous. The CDR3 is made up of 14 amino acids. CDR1 and CDR2 (germline): SGHAT, FQNNGV. V was cut by 7 bases and J by 1 base, with 13 bases left in between. The DNA of the CDR3 is TGTGCCAGCAAAACACCGGGAAAGAACACTGAAGCTTTCTTT. As protein: CASKTPGKNTEAFF.

The genes are TRBV7-9 and TRBJ2-7, with a tentative D call TRBD2 (5 bases). CDR3 length: 14 residues. Germline V CDR1 and CDR2: SEHNR, FQNEAQ (reference sequence). V was trimmed by 5 bases and J by 3 bases, leaving 14 bases between them. The DNA for the CDR3 is TGTGCCAGCAGCCCACCGCGGGTGAACTACGAGCAGTACTTC. Amino acids: CASSPPRVNYEQYF.

This clonotype appeared many times. The chain employs TRBV6-5 and TRBJ2-7, with D perhaps TRBD1 (7 bases). Germline lookup yields CDR1 MNHEY and CDR2 SVGAGI. The CDR3 has 14 amino acids. V gave up 3 bases and J gave up 5 bases, with 14 bases separating them. The CDR3 sequence: CASSYTGGGDEQYF. CDR3 DNA: TGTGCCAGCAGTTATACCGGAGGGGGCGACGAGCAGTACTTC.

This clonotype was found many times. The V and J genes are TRBV27 and TRBJ2-2; D might be TRBD1 (5 bases). In germline, CDR1 is MNHEY, CDR2 SMNVEV (reference sequence). With 3 bases removed from V and 7 bases from J, the gap between germline ends came to 9 bases. The CDR3 sequence is 13 residues long. In DNA, the CDR3 is TGTGCCAGCAGTTTTGGGGCCATCGGGGAGCTGTTTTTT. The encoded protein is CASSFGAIGELFF.

V gene TRBV11-2 combines with J gene TRBJ2-7; tentatively, D is TRBD1 (5 bases). Per the germline V gene, CDR1 is SGHAT and CDR2 is FQNNGV. The CDR3 is 13 amino acids. V was clipped by 5 bases and J by 6 bases, with 14 bases between them. For the CDR3, the DNA is TGTGCCAGCAGCCAAGCCAGGGCCCGCGAGCAGTACTTC. Its protein product is CASSQARAREQYF.

This clonotype was seen many times. The gene calls are TRBV27 and TRBJ1-6; D not certain. Trimming pared 2 bases from V and 0 bases from J, leaving 11 bases between. The germline V gene encodes CDR1 MNHEY and CDR2 SMNVEV (reference sequence). CDR3 length: 17 residues. The CDR3 loop is CASSLGRQSSYNSPLHF. DNA of the CDR3: TGTGCCAGCAGTTTAGGCAGGCAGAGCTCCTATAATTCACCCCTCCACTTT.

This clonotype was seen only once. The chain carries TRBV10-3 and TRBJ1-2, with 10 positions matching TRBD1. The CDR3 sequence is 11 residues long. CDR1 and CDR2 (germline): ENHRY, SYGVKD. The V gene end was trimmed by 10 bases and the J gene end by 10 bases; junction bases not matched to a gene: 6. CDR3 sequence: CASRGQGTYTF. The CDR3 nucleotides are TGTGCCAGCAGGGGACAGGGGACCTACACCTTC.